This T cell receptor beta chain was sequenced during a study of regulatory T cells in long-lasting Graves disease. Whole-study findings and limits: Persistent Graves' patients showed less TCR diversity than newly diagnosed patients showed.

Specified time point: newly diagnosed GD, antithyroid drugs for less than 3 months. PBMC RNA was the source of the TCR library. Construction of the TCR beta libraries employed iRepertoire HTBI primers in conjunction with Arm-PCR of CDR3 regions. TCRdb re-derived calls from the multiplex PCR reads in MiXCR, one entry per CDR3 protein. The sample lists hundreds of thousands of distinct CDR3 sequences, roughly 15% seen once, with approximately 20% in the top ten. About this clonotype itself: Its target is not known.

Separately, the same data were catalogued under a study of T cells in Graves' hyperthyroidism and ophthalmopathy.

The TCR originated in a woman aged 30 to 39 with Graves disease. The sample was peripheral blood mononuclear cells (PBMCs), taken at new diagnosis, from a patient treated with antithyroid drugs.

The CDR3 region has the DNA TGTGCCATCAGCGAAACAGGGTCCGATGGCTACACCTTC. Amino acid sequence: CAISETGSDGYTF. The chain has TRBV10-3 and TRBJ1-2, with D possibly TRBD1 on 6 matching bases. Trimming cost V 6 bases and J 6 bases, with 14 bases left between them. Germline CDR1 ENHRY, CDR2 SYGVKD. This CDR3 spans 13 amino acids.